This passage covers 4 T cell receptor beta chains from one sample sequenced in a study of cytomegalovirus exposure and HLA in healthy donors. PCR was performed using 60 Vbeta and 13 Jbeta primers. TCRdb's table, derived via immunoSEQ multiplex PCR, lists solely in-frame clones and lacks some. This sample's table reports around 76,000 clones. The sequencing input was PBMCs. The source is a man aged 35-49 years in good health and CMV-seronegative.

Comment on this clone: The junction does not match germline at one end; this may be a read error. This chain joins TRBV19 and TRBJ2-6, with D perhaps TRBD1 (5 bases). This CDR3 is built from 15 residues. The V gene's germline CDR1 is LNHDA and CDR2 SQIVND (reference sequence). This chain's CDR3 is CASSIAPSGASVLTF. The CDR3 DNA sequence: TGTGCCAGTAGTATAGCCCCCTCTGGGGCCAGCGTCCTGACTTTC. The variable domain in full, with the rest retrieved from reference TRBV19 and TRBJ2-6, is DGGITQSPKYLFRKEGQNVTLSCEQNLNHDAMYWYRQDPGQGLRLIYYSQIVNDFQKGDIAEGYSVSREKKESFPLTVTSAQKNPTAFYLCASSIAPSGASVLTFGAGSRLTVL.

In DNA form, the CDR3 reads TGTGCCAGCGAGAAGACTAGCGGGGGAACAGATACGCAGTATTTT. Protein product: CASEKTSGGTDTQYF. The chain has TRBV7-8 and TRBJ2-3; 12 bases are a match to TRBD2. This CDR3 is built from 15 residues. Looked up from germline, CDR1 is SGHVS and CDR2 is FQNEAQ. V trimming: 8 bases; J trimming: 3 bases; junction bases outside the gene matches: 6.

The chain joins TRBV7-9 to TRBJ2-3, with D possibly TRBD2 on 5 matching bases. With 11 bases removed from V and 4 bases from J, the gap between germline ends came to 13 bases. This CDR3 has 12 residues. Germline assignment: CDR1 SEHNR and CDR2 FQNEAQ (reference sequence). CDR3 nucleotides: TGTGCCGCCGGGGATGGTGCAGATACGCAGTATTTT. It codes for CAAGDGADTQYF. The entire variable domain, with the rest obtained from reference TRBV7-9 and TRBJ2-3, is as follows: DTGVSQNPRHKITKRGQNVTFRCDPISEHNRLYWYRQTLGQGPEFLTYFQNEAQLEKSRLLSDRFSAERPKGSFSTLEIQRTEQGDSAMYLCAAGDGADTQYFGPGTRLTVL.

Comment on this clone: At one boundary the junction diverges from the germline segment, which might be a read error. This chain connects TRBV28 to TRBJ2-2, with a tentative D call TRBD2 (6 bases). The germline V gene has CDR1 MDHEN and CDR2 SYDVKM. There are 14 residues in the CDR3. The CDR3 DNA is TGTGCCTCGAGCCTGGACGAAACCGGAGGGGAGCTGTCTTTT. Its protein product is CASSLDETGGELSF. The whole variable domain, filled in from reference TRBV28 and TRBJ2-2, reads DVKVTQSSRYLVKRTGEKVFLECVQDMDHENMFWYRQDPGLGLRLIYFSYDVKMKEKGDIPEGYSVSREKKERFSLILESASTNQTSMYLCASSLDETGGELSFGEGSRLTVL.